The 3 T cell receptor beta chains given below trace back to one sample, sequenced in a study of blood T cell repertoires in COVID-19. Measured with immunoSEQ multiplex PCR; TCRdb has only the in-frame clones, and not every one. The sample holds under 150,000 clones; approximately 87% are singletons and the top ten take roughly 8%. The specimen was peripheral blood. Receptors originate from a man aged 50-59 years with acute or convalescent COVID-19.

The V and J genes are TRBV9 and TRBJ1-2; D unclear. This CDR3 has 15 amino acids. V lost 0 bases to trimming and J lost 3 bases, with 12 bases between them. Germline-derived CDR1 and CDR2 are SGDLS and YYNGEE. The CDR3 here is CASSVGAGEYYGYTF. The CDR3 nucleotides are TGTGCCAGCAGCGTAGGAGCGGGCGAGTACTATGGCTACACCTTC.

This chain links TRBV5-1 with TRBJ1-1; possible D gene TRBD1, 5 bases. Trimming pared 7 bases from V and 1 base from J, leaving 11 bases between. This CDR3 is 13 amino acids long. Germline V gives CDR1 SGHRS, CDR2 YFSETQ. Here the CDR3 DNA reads TGCGCCAGCGGAAGGGGCCAGAACACTGAAGCTTTCTTT. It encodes CASGRGQNTEAFF.

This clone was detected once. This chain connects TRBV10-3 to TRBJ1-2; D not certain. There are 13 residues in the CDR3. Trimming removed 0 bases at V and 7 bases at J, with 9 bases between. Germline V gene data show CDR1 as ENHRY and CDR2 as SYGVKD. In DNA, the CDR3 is TGTGCCATCAGTGAGTCCCCGGGGATTGGCTACACCTTC. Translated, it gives CAISESPGIGYTF.